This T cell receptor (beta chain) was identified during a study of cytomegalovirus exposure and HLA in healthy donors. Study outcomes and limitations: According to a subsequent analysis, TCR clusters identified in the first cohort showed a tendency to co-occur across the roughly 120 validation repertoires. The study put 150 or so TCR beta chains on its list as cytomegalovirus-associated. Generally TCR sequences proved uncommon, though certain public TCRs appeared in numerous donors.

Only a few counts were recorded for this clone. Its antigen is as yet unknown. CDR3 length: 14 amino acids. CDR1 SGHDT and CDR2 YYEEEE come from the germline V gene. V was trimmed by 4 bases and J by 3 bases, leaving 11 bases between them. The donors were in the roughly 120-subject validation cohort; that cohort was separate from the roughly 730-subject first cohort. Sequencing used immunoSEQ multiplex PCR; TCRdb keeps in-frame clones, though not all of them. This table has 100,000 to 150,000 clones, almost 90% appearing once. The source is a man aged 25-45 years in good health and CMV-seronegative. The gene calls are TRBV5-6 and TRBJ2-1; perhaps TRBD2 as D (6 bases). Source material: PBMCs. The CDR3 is CASSPGVSYNEQFF. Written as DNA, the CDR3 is TGTGCCAGCAGCCCGGGAGTTAGCTACAATGAGCAGTTCTTC.